These 9 T cell receptor beta chains originate from one sample sequenced in a study of neoadjuvant nivolumab and ipilimumab in lung cancer. TCRdb's copy holds only in-frame clones and misses some; the assay was immunoSEQ multiplex PCR. The table shows over 25,000 clones, with 70% to 80% occurring only once. Material: tumor tissue, obtained after neoadjuvant nivolumab, alone or with ipilimumab, at or shortly before surgery. These receptor sequences come from an adult with non-small cell lung cancer.

The gene calls are TRBV7-2 and TRBJ1-6; unclear D gene. This CDR3 spans 12 amino acids. V dropped 1 base and J dropped 7 bases, with 2 bases sitting between them. Germline V gives CDR1 SGHTA, CDR2 FQGNSA. This CDR3 is CASSLGNSPLHF. Here the CDR3 DNA reads TGTGCCAGCAGCTTAGGGAATTCACCCCTCCACTTT.

This chain uses TRBV5-4 with TRBJ1-6; D might be TRBD1 (5 bases). The CDR3 totals 15 residues. The germline CDR1 and CDR2 sequences are SGHNT and YYREEE (reference sequence). V lost 0 bases and J 10 bases, leaving 14 bases between the germline ends. In DNA form, the CDR3 reads TGTGCCAGCAGCTTGGGCAGGGTGAGCGGATCACCCCTCCACTTT. Protein: CASSLGRVSGSPLHF.

V and J are TRBV10-3 and TRBJ2-2; the match to TRBD1 covers 7 bases. The J segment lost 0 bases and the V segment lost 2 bases, leaving 0 bases of the junction unmatched. The CDR3 runs 15 residues. Germline V CDR1 and CDR2: ENHRY, SYGVKD. The CDR3 here is CAISEGTANTGELFF. The CDR3 coding sequence is TGTGCCATCAGTGAGGGGACAGCGAACACCGGGGAGCTGTTTTTT.

V gene TRBV29-1 combines with J gene TRBJ1-1; tentatively, D is TRBD1 (6 bases). With 6 bases removed from V and 5 bases from J, the gap between germline ends came to 16 bases. The CDR3 is 13 amino acids. CDR1 is SQVTM and CDR2 is ANQGSEA in the germline V gene. The CDR3 coding sequence is TGCAGCGTAGGGGGGGACACGGGGACTGAAGCTTTCTTT. Its translation: CSVGGDTGTEAFF.

The chain is built from TRBV30 and TRBJ1-1; D is uncertain. V shed 4 bases and J shed 0 bases, with 9 bases lying between them. Looked up from germline, CDR1 is GTSNPN and CDR2 is SVGIG (reference sequence). The CDR3 consists of 13 residues. The CDR3 nucleotides read TGTGCCTGGAACAGAGACCTGAACACTGAAGCTTTCTTT. Translating gives CAWNRDLNTEAFF.

The chain joins TRBV11-3 to TRBJ2-5, with 12 nucleotides matching TRBD2. The germline CDR1 and CDR2 sequences are SGHNT and YENEEA. This CDR3 contains 18 residues. With V trimmed by 5 bases and J by 5 bases, 15 bases remained unmatched. The CDR3 region is CASSPRLTSGGEGETQYF. DNA of the CDR3: TGTGCCAGCAGCCCACGGCTGACTAGCGGGGGAGAGGGGGAGACCCAGTACTTC. Using reference TRBV11-3 and TRBJ2-5 for the parts outside the CDR3, the full variable domain is EAGVVQSPRYKIIEKKQPVAFWCNPISGHNTLYWYLQNLGQGPELLIRYENEEAVDDSQLPKDRFSAERLKGVDSTLKIQPAELGDSAVYLCASSPRLTSGGEGETQYFGPGTRLLVL.

The chain recombines TRBV5-1 with TRBJ1-4; a weak D match, TRBD1 (5 bases). CDR1 SGHRS and CDR2 YFSETQ come from the germline V gene. This CDR3 contains 13 residues. V was pared by 4 bases and J by 8 bases, with 12 bases between. The CDR3 coding sequence is TGCGCCAGCAGCAGTAACAAGGGGGAAAAACTGTTTTTT. Protein: CASSSNKGEKLFF.

This clone has just one count. The CDR3 is CAISRGQGVAVSYGYTF. CDR3 nucleotide sequence: TGTGCCATCAGTAGGGGACAGGGGGTCGCAGTTAGCTATGGCTACACCTTC. This chain uses TRBV10-3 with TRBJ1-2; TRBD1 agrees at 11 bases. Germline CDR1 and CDR2: ENHRY and SYGVKD. This CDR3 spans 17 amino acids. The junction had 12 bases not matched to a gene; V was cut back by 5 bases and J by 4 bases.

In DNA form, the CDR3 reads TGCAGCGTTGGAGCGGCCGACTCCTACGAGCAGTACTTC. Its protein is CSVGAADSYEQYF. The chain links TRBV29-1 to TRBJ2-7, with D possibly being TRBD2 (5 bases). CDR3 length: 13 amino acids. Germline CDR1 SQVTM, CDR2 ANQGSEA. Trimming removed 4 bases at V and 0 bases at J, with 10 bases between.